The rows below give T cell receptor beta chains drawn from one sample of a study of blood T cells in healthy people across ages. Using its own MiXCR run on the 5' RACE reads, TCRdb lists one record per CDR3 protein. The sample records 1.5 million to 2 million distinct CDR3 sequences, roughly 28% being singletons. Sample: blood. The receptor source for this set is a woman younger than 45 in good health. Each CDR3 is given with its conserved first and last residue. A D gene is named only where the DNA matches it firmly. The size entry is marked missing in some rows and otherwise reads once, few, many or a size class.

j_call | d_call | v_call | cdr3_length | clone_size | cdr3_aa | cdr3_nt
TRBJ2-1 | TRBD2 | TRBV11-2 | 22 | few | CASSLVGITGLAGGRSYNEQFF | TGTGCCAGCAGCTTAGTGGGGATCACGGGGCTAGCGGGGGGGCGATCCTACAATGAGCAGTTCTTC
TRBJ2-4 | - | TRBV6-2/TRBV6-3 | 12 | - | CASRQPGGWGYF | TGTGCCAGCAGGCAACCCGGGGGATGGGGGTACTTC
TRBJ2-3 | TRBD2 | TRBV12-3/TRBV12-4 | 16 | few | CASSLGARREVDTQYF | TGTGCCAGCAGTTTAGGGGCCCGGCGGGAGGTAGATACGCAGTATTTT
TRBJ1-4 | - | TRBV29-1 | 16 | - | CSAAPHPIDGQEKLFF | TGCAGCGCGGCCCCCCACCCCATCGACGGGCAAGAAAAACTGTTTTTT
TRBJ1-2 | - | TRBV9 | 14 | few | CASSGSRARYGYTF | TGTGCCAGCAGCGGATCCCGGGCCCGCTATGGCTACACCTTC
TRBJ2-3 | TRBD2 | TRBV16 | 16 | - | CASSRITSGGRNTQYF | TGTGCCAGCAGCCGAATCACTAGCGGGGGGCGTAATACGCAGTATTTT
TRBJ1-5 | TRBD1 | TRBV12-3/TRBV12-4 | 14 | - | CASSRDRQVQPQHF | TGTGCCAGCAGCCGGGACAGACAAGTGCAGCCCCAGCATTTT
TRBJ2-7 | TRBD2 | TRBV4-3 | 15 | many | CASSQGTSGNYEQYF | TGCGCCAGCAGCCAGGGGACTAGCGGGAACTACGAGCAGTACTTC
TRBJ2-5 | - | TRBV12-3/TRBV12-4 | 13 | many | CASSLRVSETQYF | TGTGCCAGCAGTTTACGTGTGAGTGAGACCCAGTACTTC
TRBJ2-1 | TRBD2 | TRBV5-5 | 16 | - | CASSMLALAGVNEQFF | TGTGCCAGCAGCATGCTTGCCCTAGCGGGAGTCAATGAGCAGTTCTTC
TRBJ1-5 | - | TRBV6-5 | 13 | - | CASSPGSRQPQHF | TGTGCCAGCAGCCCCGGGTCTAGGCAGCCCCAGCATTTT
TRBJ2-5 | TRBD2 | TRBV5-1 | 15 | once | CASRTAGEVQETQYF | TGCGCCAGCAGAACAGCGGGGGAAGTCCAAGAGACCCAGTACTTC
TRBJ1-2 | - | TRBV20-1 | 11 | many | CSARLDTGYTF | TGCAGTGCTAGATTGGATACTGGCTACACCTTC
TRBJ2-7 | TRBD2 | TRBV6-2/TRBV6-3 | 14 | - | CASSSGGRTYEQYF | TGTGCCAGCAGTAGCGGGGGCCGAACCTACGAGCAGTACTTC
TRBJ1-2 | - | TRBV7-3 | 13 | many | CASSLTPGAGYTF | TGTGCCAGCAGCTTAACCCCGGGAGCTGGCTACACCTTC
TRBJ2-7 | - | TRBV14 | 17 | - | CASSQDLGETSPYEQYF | TGTGCCAGCAGCCAAGACCTGGGGGAGACCTCACCCTACGAGCAGTACTTC
TRBJ2-1 | - | TRBV20-1 | 13 | few | CSHASAAYNEQFF | TGCAGTCATGCTTCAGCAGCCTACAATGAGCAGTTCTTC
TRBJ1-3 | - | TRBV18 | 16 | few | CASSPSGGDQRNTIYF | TGTGCCAGCTCACCCTCCGGGGGCGATCAACGGAACACCATATATTTT
TRBJ2-5 | - | TRBV18 | 15 | - | CASSPGLRTQETQYF | TGTGCCAGCTCTCCGGGACTCCGCACCCAAGAGACCCAGTACTTC
TRBJ2-1 | - | TRBV7-9 | 12 | many | CASSLGRRGQFF | TGTGCCAGCAGCTTAGGCCGTCGAGGGCAGTTCTTC
TRBJ2-1 | - | TRBV24-1 | 14 | - | CATSDRVSDNEQFF | TGTGCCACCAGTGACCGCGTGTCTGACAATGAGCAGTTCTTC
TRBJ2-2 | - | TRBV7-2 | 15 | once | CASSEYGFRAGELFF | TGTGCCAGCAGCGAGTACGGGTTTCGGGCCGGGGAGCTGTTTTTT
TRBJ1-2 | TRBD1 | TRBV29-1 | 15 | few | CSVDRDRSTNYGYTF | TGCAGCGTTGATCGGGACAGAAGCACCAACTATGGCTACACCTTC
TRBJ2-3 | - | TRBV6-5 | 14 | few | CASSTRDGADTQYF | TGTGCCAGCAGTACCCGGGACGGTGCAGATACGCAGTATTTT
TRBJ1-2 | - | TRBV21-1 | 13 | - | CASSMWVEYDYTF | TGTGCCAGCAGCATGTGGGTGGAATATGACTACACCTTC
TRBJ2-5 | TRBD2 | TRBV4-1 | 16 | - | CASSQPLAGGRETQYF | TGCGCCAGCAGCCAACCACTAGCGGGGGGGAGGGAGACCCAGTACTTC
TRBJ1-4 | - | TRBV20-1 | 13 | few | CSARVPGREKLFF | TGCAGTGCTAGAGTCCCAGGGAGGGAAAAACTGTTTTTT
TRBJ2-5 | TRBD2 | TRBV19 | 15 | - | CASSIVAGEVETQYF | TGTGCCAGTAGTATAGTGGCGGGAGAGGTGGAGACCCAGTACTTC
TRBJ2-3 | TRBD1 | TRBV11-1 | 16 | few | CASSVPGGQAPDTQYF | TGTGCCAGCAGCGTTCCTGGGGGACAGGCCCCAGATACGCAGTATTTT
TRBJ2-1 | - | TRBV29-1 | 13 | few | CSVGTARGNEQFF | TGCAGCGTTGGGACAGCCAGGGGCAATGAGCAGTTCTTC
TRBJ2-1 | - | TRBV4-3 | 17 | - | CASSPLPRGAAYNEQFF | TGCGCCAGCAGCCCCCTCCCAAGGGGAGCGGCCTACAATGAGCAGTTCTTC
TRBJ2-5 | TRBD2 | TRBV24-1 | 16 | few | CATSDLAAGVSETQYF | TGTGCCACCAGTGATTTGGCAGCGGGGGTATCAGAGACCCAGTACTTC
TRBJ2-7 | TRBD2 | TRBV5-1 | 14 | many | CASQPGLASYEQYF | TGCGCCAGCCAACCGGGACTAGCGTCCTACGAGCAGTACTTC
TRBJ2-4 | - | TRBV5-1 | 13 | - | CASSEGSGYIQYF | TGCGCCAGCAGCGAGGGCTCTGGGTACATTCAGTACTTC
TRBJ2-7 | - | TRBV20-1 | 14 | - | CSAISRGGSYEQYF | TGCAGTGCTATTTCTAGGGGGGGCTCCTACGAGCAGTACTTC
TRBJ2-6 | - | TRBV29-1 | 16 | many | CSVVWRGTSGANVLTF | TGCAGCGTCGTATGGAGGGGGACCTCTGGGGCCAACGTCCTGACTTTC
TRBJ2-1 | TRBD2 | TRBV7-2 | 15 | many | CASTPGLAGDNEQFF | TGTGCCAGCACCCCCGGGCTAGCGGGAGACAATGAGCAGTTCTTC
TRBJ2-4 | - | TRBV7-2 | 16 | many | CASSFGMGVAKNIQYF | TGTGCCAGCAGCTTCGGCATGGGGGTGGCCAAAAACATTCAGTACTTC
TRBJ2-5 | TRBD2 | TRBV11-2 | 18 | few | CASSLRLAGVGRQETQYF | TGTGCCAGCAGCTTGCGACTAGCGGGGGTTGGCCGCCAAGAGACCCAGTACTTC
TRBJ1-6 | TRBD1 | TRBV3-1 | 16 | - | CASSQGSAGGNSPLHF | TGTGCCAGCAGCCAAGGTTCGGCAGGGGGTAATTCACCCCTCCACTTT
TRBJ2-1 | - | TRBV5-1 | 16 | - | CASSPPPGSSYNEQFF | TGCGCCAGCAGCCCGCCCCCCGGGAGCTCCTACAATGAGCAGTTCTTC
TRBJ2-7 | - | TRBV5-6 | 14 | few | CASSTAGSPYEQYF | TGTGCCAGCAGTACGGCAGGCAGCCCCTACGAGCAGTACTTC
TRBJ1-1 | - | TRBV12-3/TRBV12-4 | 15 | - | CASTHPSGALRGAFF | TGTGCCAGCACCCATCCTAGTGGGGCCCTACGAGGGGCTTTCTTT
TRBJ2-2 | - | TRBV5-1 | 15 | - | CASSPTQVDTGELFF | TGCGCCAGCAGCCCAACCCAGGTAGACACCGGGGAGCTGTTTTTT
TRBJ1-6 | TRBD1 | TRBV5-1 | 14 | few | CATRQGDGNSPLHF | TGCGCCACAAGACAGGGGGACGGTAATTCACCCCTCCACTTT